The entry below gives a single T cell receptor (beta chain) sequence along with its context. This sample was included in a study of cytomegalovirus exposure and HLA in healthy donors. Here immunoSEQ multiplex PCR was the method, and the copy in TCRdb shows in-frame clones only, minus some. The profile shows over 85,000 clones, roughly 80% of them singletons. The V gene's germline CDR1 is LNHDA and CDR2 SQIVND (reference sequence). The CDR3 length is 13 residues. V shed 7 bases and J 6 bases; nucleotides not matched to a gene: 5. The specimen was PBMCs. This receptor was obtained from a woman aged 18 to 35 in good health and CMV-seropositive. V and J are TRBV19 and TRBJ1-5, with 8 bases fitting TRBD1. The chain's CDR3 is CASTGQGIQPQHF. For the CDR3, the DNA is TGTGCCAGTACCGGACAGGGAATTCAGCCCCAGCATTTT.